The 19 T cell receptor beta chains presented below share a single source sample, sequenced in a study of blood T cells in healthy people across ages. Using a J-beta primer mix together with a sample-barcoded 5' primer, a second PCR was run for roughly 7 to 11 cycles. TCRdb reprocessed the 5' RACE reads with MiXCR, giving one entry per CDR3 protein. The sample carries 980,000 or so distinct CDR3 sequences, roughly 50% recorded once. The sequenced sample was blood. These receptors came from a young man in good health.

As to this clonotype: One end of the junction fails to match germline, which may point to a read error. DNA for the CDR3: TGTGCCAGCAGCTTGTGGACAGGAACAACGAACGCTGAAGCTTTCTTT. This gives the protein CASSLWTGTTNAEAFF. The chain joins TRBV5-8 to TRBJ1-1; 7 nucleotides line up with TRBD1. This CDR3 spans 16 amino acids. From germline, CDR1 is SGHTS and CDR2 YDEGEE.

The genes are TRBV20-1 and TRBJ2-1, with TRBD1 as a possible D gene (5 bases). The tail of the sequence fits TRBJ2-7 better, so the J call may be wrong. The germline V gene encodes CDR1 DFQATT and CDR2 SNEGSKA (reference sequence). There are 15 residues in the CDR3. The DNA for the CDR3 is TGCAGTGCTAGACGCTTGGTGGACACCTACAATGAGCAGTACTTC. Translated, it gives CSARRLVDTYNEQYF.

This chain connects TRBV3-1 to TRBJ2-7; tentative D call: TRBD2 (6 bases). V lost 1 base and J lost 2, with 12 bases in between. Germline loops: CDR1 LGHDT, CDR2 YNNKEL (reference sequence). The CDR3 consists of 15 residues. CDR3 region: CASSQAAGFAYEQYF. DNA of the CDR3: TGTGCCAGCAGCCAAGCGGCGGGGTTTGCCTACGAGCAGTACTTC.

DNA for the CDR3: TGTGCCAGCAGTGGAAGAGACAGGGTCTCCAGCAATCAGCCCCAGCATTTT. Translating it yields CASSGRDRVSSNQPQHF. This chain links TRBV6-1 with TRBJ1-5; 7 bases match TRBD1. CDR1 and CDR2 from the germline V gene are MNHNS and SASEGT. Trimming cost V 4 bases and J 1 base; bases outside gene matches: 10. The CDR3 length is 17 residues.

The rearrangement uses TRBV7-2 and TRBJ1-6; the D gene is possibly TRBD1 (6 bases). CDR3 length: 14 amino acids. Germline assignment: CDR1 SGHTA and CDR2 FQGNSA. V was shortened by 2 bases and J by 6 bases, with 8 bases between the two germline ends. This CDR3 is CASSLSRGNSPLHF. In nucleotides, the CDR3 is TGTGCCAGCAGCTTATCCAGGGGTAATTCACCCCTCCACTTT.

The rearrangement joins TRBV28 to TRBJ2-7, with 7 bases lining up with TRBD2. The closer fit of TRBJ2-5 to the DNA end suggests the J call may be wrong. Germline CDR1 reads MDHEN; CDR2 reads SYDVKM. This CDR3 region has 16 residues. In DNA, the CDR3 is TGTGCCAGCAGTCCACTTCGGACTAGGTTGGCCGAGACCCAGTACTTC. Protein: CASSPLRTRLAETQYF.

This clonotype was detected only a few times. V is TRBV7-2 and J is TRBJ1-2, with 8 nucleotides matching TRBD1. CDR3 length equals 14 residues. The germline gives CDR1 SGHTA, CDR2 FQGNSA. After removal of 2 bases from V and 2 bases from J, the junction contained 1 base not matched to a gene. This chain's CDR3 is CASSLNRGNYGYTF. CDR3 coding DNA: TGTGCCAGCAGCTTAAACAGGGGGAACTATGGCTACACCTTC.

Points on this clonotype: A read error may account for a junction end that differs from germline. The chain couples TRBV27 to TRBJ2-5, with a weak D call TRBD1 (6 bases). This CDR3 has 14 residues. The germline V gene has CDR1 MNHEY and CDR2 SMNVEV (reference sequence). The CDR3 reads CASSYTSGAETKYF. The CDR3 nucleotides are TGTGCCAGCAGTTACACCTCAGGGGCGGAGACCAAGTACTTC.

This clonotype was detected a few times. V and J are TRBV10-3 and TRBJ2-3, with D perhaps TRBD2 (7 bases). The CDR3 covers 14 residues. Trimming took 11 bases from V and 4 from J, leaving 19 bases between them. Germline CDR1 reads ENHRY; CDR2 reads SYGVKD. CDR3 in amino acids: CASRTRGGADTQYF. As DNA, the CDR3 is TGTGCCTCGCGGACTAGGGGGGGTGCAGATACGCAGTATTTT.

The chain recombines TRBV4-3 with TRBJ2-3; tentatively, D is TRBD2 (7 bases). Germline lookup yields CDR1 LGHNA and CDR2 YSLEER. Between the trimmed V and J ends, which lost 0 bases and 4 bases, there was a span of 14 bases. CDR3 length: 16 amino acids. CDR3 bases: TGCGCCAGCAGCCAAGATACAGGGAGGGTGGCAGATACGCAGTATTTT. Protein: CASSQDTGRVADTQYF.

As regards this clonotype: One end of the junction does not line up with germline, which may come from a read error. V usage is TRBV6-2 or TRBV6-3 and J usage is TRBJ2-6; the D call may be TRBD1 or TRBD2 (6 bases each). CDR3 size: 14 residues. Germline assignment: CDR1 MNHEY and CDR2 SVGEGT. The CDR3 region is CAGGGPSRANVLTF. As DNA, the CDR3 is TGTGCCGGAGGGGGGCCCTCTAGGGCCAACGTCCTGACTTTC.

The rearrangement joins TRBV5-1 to TRBJ2-7; D is unresolved. The CDR3 is made up of 13 amino acids. The germline V gene has CDR1 SGHRS and CDR2 YFSETQ. Trimming shortened V by 0 bases and J by 7 bases, and 11 bases separated the two germline ends. Here the CDR3 reads CASSLESHTEQYF. CDR3 nucleotides: TGCGCCAGCAGCTTGGAATCCCACACAGAGCAGTACTTC.

This clonotype was seen a few times. The chain has TRBV12-3 or TRBV12-4 and TRBJ1-3; 7 nucleotides align to TRBD1. V lost 4 bases and J lost 4; bases outside the gene matches: 4. This CDR3 has 14 residues. This CDR3 is CASSSTGEGNTIYF. In DNA, the CDR3 is TGTGCCAGCAGTTCCACAGGGGAAGGAAACACCATATATTTT.

This clonotype turned up a few times. V and J are TRBV12-3 or TRBV12-4 and TRBJ2-3; 7 bases line up with TRBD1. V dropped 4 bases and J dropped 3; count of bases not matched to a gene: 7. The CDR3 extends over 15 amino acids. CDR3 sequence (DNA): TGTGCCAGCAGTTCCCGGGACAGTAGGACAGATACGCAGTATTTT. This encodes CASSSRDSRTDTQYF.

The rearrangement joins TRBV4-3 to TRBJ2-7, with TRBD2 identical over 7 bases. Trimming removed 1 base from V and 5 bases from J; junction bases left unmatched: 8. Germline assignment: CDR1 LGHNA and CDR2 YSLEER. This CDR3 contains 15 residues. The CDR3 bases are TGCGCCAGCAGCCAAGCCTCGGGGGGATGGGACGAGCAGTACTTC. This gives the protein CASSQASGGWDEQYF.

V gene TRBV20-1 combines with J gene TRBJ1-1, with no clear D. The CDR3 runs to 14 residues. The V gene lost 0 bases and the J gene lost 4 bases, with 12 bases spanning the gap. Germline values: CDR1 DFQATT, CDR2 SNEGSKA (reference sequence). The CDR3 loop is CSARDGSVGTEAFF. The CDR3 DNA sequence: TGCAGTGCTAGAGATGGGTCGGTGGGCACTGAAGCTTTCTTT.

Note on this clonotype: Germline is not matched at one junction end, which may reflect a read error. The chain has TRBV5-1 and TRBJ2-7; D assignment may be TRBD1 or TRBD2 (5 bases each). In germline, CDR1 is SGHRS, CDR2 YFSETQ. The CDR3 covers 15 residues. DNA for the CDR3: TGCGCCGGCAGCTTGGCCGGGACCCCCTCCTACGAGCAGTACTTC. It specifies CAGSLAGTPSYEQYF.

The J gene is TRBJ2-7, the V gene TRBV29-1; the D gene is possibly TRBD2 (6 bases). Germline V gives CDR1 SQVTM, CDR2 ANQGSEA. The length of the CDR3 is 14 residues. V was shortened by 6 bases and J by 7 bases, with 22 bases between the two germline ends. CDR3 protein: CSVSFGTGLVEQYF. CDR3 in DNA: TGCAGCGTCTCCTTCGGGACTGGGTTAGTGGAGCAGTACTTC.

The chain links TRBV30 to TRBJ1-2; D not certain. Germline V CDR1 and CDR2: GTSNPN, SVGIG (reference sequence). Trimming pared 0 bases from V and 2 bases from J, leaving 10 bases between. This CDR3 region has 14 residues. The CDR3 spells CAWSVTASNYGYTF. The CDR3 DNA is TGTGCCTGGAGTGTAACAGCCTCGAACTATGGCTACACCTTC.